Listed below are T cell receptor beta chains from one sample, sequenced in a study of blood T cell repertoires in COVID-19. Some clones are missing from TCRdb's copy, which holds only in-frame ones; the method was immunoSEQ multiplex PCR. The sample holds about 440,000 clones, roughly 87% seen once. Sequences were obtained from PBMCs or T cells enriched from blood (not recorded which). These receptors were collected from a woman aged 18 to 35 with acute COVID-19. Both conserved end residues are trimmed from each CDR3. The D gene is left open where the match is weak.

cdr3_aa v_call d_call j_call
ASSYVDSPDTIY TRBV6-2/TRBV6-3 NA TRBJ1-3
ASSDWDSLGNQPQH TRBV6-1 TRBD1 TRBJ1-5
ASGNRANTEAF TRBV6-5 NA TRBJ1-1
ATSRDRGTDTQY TRBV15 TRBD1 TRBJ2-3
SASLSSGRSYNEQF TRBV20-1 TRBD2 TRBJ2-1
ASGLVAGTGGIRDQPQH TRBV12-5 TRBD1 TRBJ1-5
ASSSEGGPYEQY TRBV27 NA TRBJ2-7
ASKGRDRGVEGYT TRBV6-6 TRBD1 TRBJ1-2
ASSQGHRNTEAF TRBV3-1/TRBV3-2 NA TRBJ1-1
ASSFGTTEKLF TRBV5-8 NA TRBJ1-4
ASSPRGDLFGEQY TRBV3-1/TRBV3-2 NA TRBJ2-7